A single count supports the clone carrying this TCR beta chain. An input of roughly 0.45 to 1 ug of RNA was subjected to reverse transcription using random hexamers. Across 54 Vbeta and 13 Jbeta, TCR beta CDR3 was amplified with immunoSEQ multiplex PCR. TCRdb reprocessed the immunoSEQ multiplex PCR reads with MiXCR, giving one entry per CDR3 protein. The profile shows about 210,000 distinct CDR3 sequences, roughly 95% of them singletons. The ends were cut back, 2 bases at V and 7 bases at J, with 15 bases in the middle. The CDR3 spans 13 residues. Germline V lookup: CDR1 SQVTM, CDR2 ANQGSEA. This sample is drawn from a study of CD8 T cells in Susac syndrome. Sequencing targeted TCR beta in blood CD8+ and CD4+ T cells.

The source of this sequence is a human donor in good health. This sequence joins TRBV29-1 and TRBJ2-7, with D maybe TRBD2 (7 bases). The sample comprised CD4+ T cells from PBMCs. The DNA for the CDR3 is TGCAGCGTTGAAAGGGGGGGTGCCACGGAGCAGTACTTC. This encodes CSVERGGATEQYF.